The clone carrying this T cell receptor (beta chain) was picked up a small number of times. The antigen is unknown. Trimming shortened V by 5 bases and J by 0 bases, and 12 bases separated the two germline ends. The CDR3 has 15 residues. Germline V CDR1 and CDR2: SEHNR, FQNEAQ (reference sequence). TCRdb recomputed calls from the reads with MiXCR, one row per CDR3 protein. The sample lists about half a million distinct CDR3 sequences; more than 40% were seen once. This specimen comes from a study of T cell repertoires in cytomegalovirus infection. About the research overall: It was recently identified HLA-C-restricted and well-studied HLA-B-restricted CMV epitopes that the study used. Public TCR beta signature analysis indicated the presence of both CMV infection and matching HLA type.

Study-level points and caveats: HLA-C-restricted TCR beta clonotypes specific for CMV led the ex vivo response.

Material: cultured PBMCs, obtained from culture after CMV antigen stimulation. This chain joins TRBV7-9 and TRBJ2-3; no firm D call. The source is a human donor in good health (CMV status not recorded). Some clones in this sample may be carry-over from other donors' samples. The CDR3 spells CASSQMGGSTDTQYF. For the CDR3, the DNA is TGTGCCAGCAGCCAAATGGGTGGTAGCACAGATACGCAGTATTTT.